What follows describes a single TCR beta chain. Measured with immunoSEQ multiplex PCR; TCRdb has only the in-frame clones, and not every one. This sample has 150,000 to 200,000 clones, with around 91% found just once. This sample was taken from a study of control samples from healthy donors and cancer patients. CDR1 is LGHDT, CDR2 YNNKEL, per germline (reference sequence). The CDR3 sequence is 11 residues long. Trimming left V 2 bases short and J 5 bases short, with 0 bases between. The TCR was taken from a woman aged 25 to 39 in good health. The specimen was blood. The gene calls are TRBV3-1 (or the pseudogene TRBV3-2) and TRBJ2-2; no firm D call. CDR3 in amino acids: CASSQTGELFF. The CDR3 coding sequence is TGTGCCAGCAGCCAAACCGGGGAGCTGTTTTTT.